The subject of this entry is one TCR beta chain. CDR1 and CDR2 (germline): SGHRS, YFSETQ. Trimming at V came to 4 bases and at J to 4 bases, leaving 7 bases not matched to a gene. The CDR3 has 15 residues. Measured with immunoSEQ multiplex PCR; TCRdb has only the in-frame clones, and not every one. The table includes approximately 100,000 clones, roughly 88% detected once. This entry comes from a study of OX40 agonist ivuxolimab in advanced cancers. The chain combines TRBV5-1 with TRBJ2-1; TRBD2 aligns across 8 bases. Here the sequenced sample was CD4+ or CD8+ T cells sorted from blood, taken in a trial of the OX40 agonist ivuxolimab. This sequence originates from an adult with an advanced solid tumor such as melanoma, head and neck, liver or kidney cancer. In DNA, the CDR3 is TGCGCCAGCAGCCCCGGGGGGGCGAGGTACAATGAGCAGTTCTTC. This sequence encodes CASSPGGARYNEQFF.